This is a list of T cell receptor beta chains from one sample in a study of T cell responses to AZD1222 COVID-19 vaccine. Using immunoSEQ multiplex PCR, the repertoire was profiled, and TCRdb retains in-frame clones only, with some absent. The sample shows some 50,000 clones, about 88% of them seen only once. The starting material was peripheral blood, obtained on day 0 of AZD1222 vaccination. Source of these receptors: an adult in good health. CDR3s include the opening cysteine and the closing phenylalanine or tryptophan. Each record gives: D gene, clone size, V gene, J gene, CDR3 DNA, CDR3 protein. A D gene is named only where the DNA matches it firmly. Only part of the rows carry a size: once, few, many, or a class if the clone is expanded.

d_gene: TRBD1; abundance: NA; v_gene: TRBV2; j_gene: TRBJ2-3; CDR3nt: TGTACTTCAACAGGGGGGCTTGTGGGGTTTACCACAGATACGCAGTATTTT; CDR3aa: CTSTGGLVGFTTDTQYF
d_gene: TRBD1; abundance: NA; v_gene: TRBV13; j_gene: TRBJ1-1; CDR3nt: TGTGCCAGCAGCCTGGGACAGGGAAGCACTGAAGCTTTCTTT; CDR3aa: CASSLGQGSTEAFF
d_gene: NA; abundance: few; v_gene: TRBV7-7; j_gene: TRBJ1-3; CDR3nt: TGTGCCAGCAGCTTAGGGGGGCAAGTTGGAAACACCATATATTTT; CDR3aa: CASSLGGQVGNTIYF
d_gene: NA; abundance: NA; v_gene: TRBV7-9; j_gene: TRBJ2-2; CDR3nt: TGTGCCAGCAGCTTATCAGCCGGGGAGCTGTTTTTT; CDR3aa: CASSLSAGELFF
d_gene: NA; abundance: NA; v_gene: TRBV19; j_gene: TRBJ2-5; CDR3nt: TGTGCCAGTAGTATTTTAAGCGGTCCGGGGGAGACCCAGTACTTC; CDR3aa: CASSILSGPGETQYF
d_gene: TRBD2; abundance: NA; v_gene: TRBV6-2/TRBV6-3; j_gene: TRBJ2-2; CDR3nt: TGTGCCAGCAGTTCTGTGACTAGCTCGTTGGACACCGGGGAGCTGTTTTTT; CDR3aa: CASSSVTSSLDTGELFF
d_gene: NA; abundance: NA; v_gene: TRBV16; j_gene: TRBJ2-7; CDR3nt: TGTGCCAGCAGCCAATCATTGGCAGGGAACGACGAGCAGTACTTC; CDR3aa: CASSQSLAGNDEQYF
d_gene: TRBD2; abundance: NA; v_gene: TRBV29-1; j_gene: TRBJ2-3; CDR3nt: TGCAGCGTCTCTATAGCGGGAGGGACAGATACGCAGTATTTT; CDR3aa: CSVSIAGGTDTQYF
d_gene: NA; abundance: few; v_gene: TRBV27; j_gene: TRBJ2-7; CDR3nt: TGTGCCACCGCGGGACCCCCCGCCTACGAGCAGTACTTC; CDR3aa: CATAGPPAYEQYF
d_gene: TRBD1; abundance: NA; v_gene: TRBV28; j_gene: TRBJ2-7; CDR3nt: TGTGCCAGCAGTTCCCCAGGGGGAAGCTCCTACGAGCAGTACTTC; CDR3aa: CASSSPGGSSYEQYF
d_gene: TRBD1; abundance: NA; v_gene: TRBV7-8; j_gene: TRBJ2-3; CDR3nt: TGTGCCAGCAGCTCCGTGGGACAGGGTCGGCAGGCAGATACGCAGTATTTT; CDR3aa: CASSSVGQGRQADTQYF
d_gene: NA; abundance: once; v_gene: TRBV5-4; j_gene: TRBJ2-2; CDR3nt: TGTGCCAGCAGCTCGATGCCAGACACCGGGGAGCTGTTTTTT; CDR3aa: CASSSMPDTGELFF
d_gene: NA; abundance: NA; v_gene: TRBV3-1/TRBV3-2; j_gene: TRBJ2-3; CDR3nt: TGTGCCAGCAGCCAAGATATCTCCACAGATACGCAGTATTTT; CDR3aa: CASSQDISTDTQYF
d_gene: TRBD1; abundance: NA; v_gene: TRBV30; j_gene: TRBJ2-7; CDR3nt: TGTGCCTGGAGTGTACAGGGGCGGACACAGTACTTC; CDR3aa: CAWSVQGRTQYF
d_gene: TRBD1; abundance: NA; v_gene: TRBV5-1; j_gene: TRBJ1-4; CDR3nt: TGCGCCAGCAGCCATTCCGGGACAGGGAACGAAAAACTGTTTTTT; CDR3aa: CASSHSGTGNEKLFF
d_gene: NA; abundance: NA; v_gene: TRBV11-2; j_gene: TRBJ1-1; CDR3nt: TGTGCCAGCAGCCACGTTGCGGAGAACACTGAAGCTTTCTTT; CDR3aa: CASSHVAENTEAFF
d_gene: TRBD1; abundance: NA; v_gene: TRBV5-1; j_gene: TRBJ1-2; CDR3nt: TGCGCCAGCAGCCCCGGACAGGGCAACTATGGCTACACCTTC; CDR3aa: CASSPGQGNYGYTF
d_gene: TRBD1; abundance: NA; v_gene: TRBV7-2; j_gene: TRBJ2-7; CDR3nt: TGTGCCAGCAGCTTAGGGGGACAGGGGCCCTACGAGCAGTACTTC; CDR3aa: CASSLGGQGPYEQYF
d_gene: NA; abundance: NA; v_gene: TRBV7-2; j_gene: TRBJ2-7; CDR3nt: TGTGCCAGCAGCTCTAGTAGGGAGCAGTACTTC; CDR3aa: CASSSSREQYF
d_gene: NA; abundance: NA; v_gene: TRBV11-2; j_gene: TRBJ2-2; CDR3nt: TGTGCCAGCAGCTTCTCCGGGACCGAGAACACCGGGGAGCTGTTTTTT; CDR3aa: CASSFSGTENTGELFF
d_gene: NA; abundance: NA; v_gene: TRBV6-5; j_gene: TRBJ2-5; CDR3nt: TGTGCCAGCAGACCGACAGGGAGGGAGACCCAGTACTTC; CDR3aa: CASRPTGRETQYF
d_gene: NA; abundance: NA; v_gene: TRBV6-5; j_gene: TRBJ1-1; CDR3nt: TGTGCCAGCAGTCGGACCGGGACCGAAGCTTTCTTT; CDR3aa: CASSRTGTEAFF
d_gene: NA; abundance: NA; v_gene: TRBV2; j_gene: TRBJ1-2; CDR3nt: TGTGCCAGCACCGGACTCTTAGCTAACTATGGCTACACCTTC; CDR3aa: CASTGLLANYGYTF
d_gene: TRBD1; abundance: few; v_gene: TRBV18; j_gene: TRBJ1-2; CDR3nt: TGTGCCAGCTCACCCGGGACAGAATATGGCTACACCTTC; CDR3aa: CASSPGTEYGYTF
d_gene: NA; abundance: NA; v_gene: TRBV28; j_gene: TRBJ1-2; CDR3nt: TGTGCCAGCAGTTTAGAGGGCTCTAACTATGGCTACACCTTC; CDR3aa: CASSLEGSNYGYTF
d_gene: NA; abundance: NA; v_gene: TRBV19; j_gene: TRBJ1-1; CDR3nt: TGTGCCAGTAGTATGGGCGATTCGGGGGGGGCTGAAGCTTTCTTT; CDR3aa: CASSMGDSGGAEAFF
d_gene: TRBD2; abundance: once; v_gene: TRBV19; j_gene: TRBJ2-1; CDR3nt: TGTGCCAGTAGTGGACCGGGACTAGCGGGAGTGGGTGAGCAGTTCTTC; CDR3aa: CASSGPGLAGVGEQFF
d_gene: NA; abundance: NA; v_gene: TRBV11-2; j_gene: TRBJ2-3; CDR3nt: TGTGCCAGCAGCTTAGCCGGCACAGATACGCAGTATTTT; CDR3aa: CASSLAGTDTQYF
d_gene: NA; abundance: NA; v_gene: TRBV3-1/TRBV3-2; j_gene: TRBJ1-3; CDR3nt: TGTGCCAGCAGCCAAGACAGCTCTGGAAACACCATATATTTT; CDR3aa: CASSQDSSGNTIYF
d_gene: NA; abundance: few; v_gene: TRBV7-3; j_gene: TRBJ1-2; CDR3nt: TGTGCCAGCAGCGACCTTAGGTCGGCGACCTATGGCTACACCTTC; CDR3aa: CASSDLRSATYGYTF
d_gene: TRBD1; abundance: NA; v_gene: TRBV30; j_gene: TRBJ2-7; CDR3nt: TGTGCCTGGAGTATCTCCGGGACAGGGATCGACGAGCAGTACTTC; CDR3aa: CAWSISGTGIDEQYF
d_gene: NA; abundance: NA; v_gene: TRBV19; j_gene: TRBJ1-4; CDR3nt: TGTGCCACTATGGACCGATCTTCGGCAACTAATGAAAAACTGTTTTTT; CDR3aa: CATMDRSSATNEKLFF
d_gene: NA; abundance: NA; v_gene: TRBV30; j_gene: TRBJ1-4; CDR3nt: TGTGCCTGGAGTGTCTCAGGGAGTGAAAAACTGTTTTTT; CDR3aa: CAWSVSGSEKLFF
d_gene: TRBD1; abundance: few; v_gene: TRBV12-5; j_gene: TRBJ1-1; CDR3nt: TGTGCTAGTGGACCTAACAGGGGGTACACTGAAGCTTTCTTT; CDR3aa: CASGPNRGYTEAFF
d_gene: TRBD2; abundance: NA; v_gene: TRBV29-1; j_gene: TRBJ2-2; CDR3nt: TGCAGCGTTGAAGTTGCGGGAGAGCCCGGGGAGCTGTTTTTT; CDR3aa: CSVEVAGEPGELFF
d_gene: NA; abundance: NA; v_gene: TRBV19; j_gene: TRBJ2-3; CDR3nt: TGTGCCAGTAGTATTTCTTTCCGGGATACGCAGTATTTT; CDR3aa: CASSISFRDTQYF
d_gene: NA; abundance: once; v_gene: TRBV7-9; j_gene: TRBJ1-6; CDR3nt: TGTGCCAGCAGCTTAGGCGGAGTGAATTCACCCCTCCACTTT; CDR3aa: CASSLGGVNSPLHF
d_gene: TRBD1; abundance: NA; v_gene: TRBV5-1; j_gene: TRBJ2-7; CDR3nt: TGCGCCAGCAACCCGCGCGGGACTGGACAGGGTTCCTACGAGCAGTACTTC; CDR3aa: CASNPRGTGQGSYEQYF
d_gene: NA; abundance: NA; v_gene: TRBV5-5; j_gene: TRBJ1-4; CDR3nt: TGTGCCAGCAGCTTGGCCGGCATGTCAACTAATGAAAAACTGTTTTTT; CDR3aa: CASSLAGMSTNEKLFF
d_gene: TRBD2; abundance: NA; v_gene: TRBV19; j_gene: TRBJ2-1; CDR3nt: TGTGCCAGTAGTCAACGACGGGACGCGGGAGTCAATGAGCAGTTCTTC; CDR3aa: CASSQRRDAGVNEQFF
d_gene: TRBD2; abundance: NA; v_gene: TRBV29-1; j_gene: TRBJ2-1; CDR3nt: TGCAGCGCCCGACGGACTAGCGGGGGGGGGAATGAGCAGTTCTTC; CDR3aa: CSARRTSGGGNEQFF